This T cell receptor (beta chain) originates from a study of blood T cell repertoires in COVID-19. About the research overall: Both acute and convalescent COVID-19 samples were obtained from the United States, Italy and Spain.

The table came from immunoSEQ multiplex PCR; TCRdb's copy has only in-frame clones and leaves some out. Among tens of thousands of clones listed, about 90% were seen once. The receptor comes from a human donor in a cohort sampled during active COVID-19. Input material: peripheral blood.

The CDR3 DNA sequence: TGTGCCAGCAGCTTAGAGCCGGCCTACGAGCAGTACTTC. Translation gives CASSLEPAYEQYF. The chain uses TRBV7-6 and TRBJ2-7; D is unclear. CDR1 and CDR2 from the germline V gene are SGHVS and FNYEAQ. Trimming removed 1 base from V and 2 bases from J, with 6 bases in between. This CDR3 has 13 residues.